The clone carrying this TCR beta chain was seen only a few times. Its target is not known. The data belong to a study of cytomegalovirus exposure and HLA in healthy donors. PCR used 60 Vbeta primers and 13 Jbeta primers. Here immunoSEQ multiplex PCR was the method, and the copy in TCRdb shows in-frame clones only, minus some. This table holds 150,000 or so clones, over 75% found once. The study's findings and limits: The productive fraction for most TCR beta V segments was about 87% or about 30% in an earlier analysis.

The clonotype originates from a man aged 25-45 years in good health and CMV-seropositive. What was sequenced was PBMCs.

This CDR3 is CASRDRGLYGYTF. CDR3 coding DNA: TGTGCCAGCAGAGACAGGGGCCTCTATGGCTACACCTTC. The V gene is TRBV6-1, the J gene TRBJ1-2, with 8 bases lining up with TRBD1. CDR3 size: 13 residues. V gave up 6 bases and J gave up 4 bases; unmatched junction bases: 4. CDR1 MNHNS and CDR2 SASEGT come from the germline V gene.